A single sample gave rise to the 27 T cell receptor beta chains below, sequenced in a study of beta chain features in type 1 diabetes. General study findings and limits: There was a moderate but significant shortening of TCRB CDR3s in all four CD4+ subsets of Type 1 diabetes patients.

What was sequenced were expressed TCRB transcripts, since all of the isolated RNA had been reverse transcribed. Method: immunoSEQ multiplex PCR; TCRdb's copy keeps in-frame clones and lacks some. The profile shows hundreds of thousands of clones, over 9.5% of them singletons. The antigens of these receptors remain unknown. The sample comprised naive CD4+ T cells from blood. These receptors were taken from a woman under 30 with type 1 diabetes.

This chain uses TRBV5-4 with TRBJ2-1, with 10 bases lining up with TRBD2. Trimming took 3 bases from V and 6 from J; bases not matched to a gene: 9. The CDR3 extends over 16 amino acids. From germline, CDR1 is SGHNT and CDR2 YYREEE (reference sequence). In DNA, the CDR3 is TGTGCCAGCAGCTCGGGATCTAGCGGGAGTCTCAATGAGCAGTTCTTC. Translation: CASSSGSSGSLNEQFF.

This clone occurred a few times. The gene calls are TRBV19 and TRBJ2-1, with 9 bases matching TRBD1. This CDR3 is built from 15 residues. V lost 5 bases and J lost 6; bases outside the gene matches: 8. Germline-derived CDR1 and CDR2 are LNHDA and SQIVND (reference sequence). For the CDR3, the DNA is TGTGCCAGTAGTCCCGGACAGGGGTTGGCCAATGAGCAGTTCTTC. Protein product: CASSPGQGLANEQFF.

This clone appeared a few times. Other nucleotide sequences from this sample produce the same CDR3. V usage is TRBV30 and J usage is TRBJ1-5, with D perhaps TRBD1 (6 bases). Trimming stripped 0 bases from V and 5 bases from J, with 8 bases between. CDR1 and CDR2 from the germline V gene are GTSNPN and SVGIG (reference sequence). The length of the CDR3 is 13 residues. In DNA, the CDR3 is TGTGCCTGGAGTGTACAGGGCGATCAGCCCCAGCATTTT. Protein: CAWSVQGDQPQHF.

This clone has only a few counts. This sequence joins TRBV7-9 and TRBJ1-2; TRBD1 might be the D (6 bases). The CDR3 runs 13 residues. V was trimmed by 8 bases and J by 8 bases, leaving 18 bases between them. Looked up from germline, CDR1 is SEHNR and CDR2 is FQNEAQ (reference sequence). CDR3 protein: CASGGQRISGYTF. In nucleotides, the CDR3 is TGTGCCAGCGGGGGACAAAGGATTTCGGGCTACACCTTC. The complete variable domain, with remaining parts taken from reference TRBV7-9 and TRBJ1-2, reads DTGVSQNPRHKITKRGQNVTFRCDPISEHNRLYWYRQTLGQGPEFLTYFQNEAQLEKSRLLSDRFSAERPKGSFSTLEIQRTEQGDSAMYLCASGGQRISGYTFGSGTRLTVV.

This clone appeared a few times. The chain is built from TRBV29-1 and TRBJ1-4; 10 bases are shared with TRBD1. This CDR3 has 15 amino acids. The J segment lost 8 bases and the V segment lost 5 bases, leaving 11 bases of the junction unmatched. The germline V gene has CDR1 SQVTM and CDR2 ANQGSEA. CDR3 nucleotides: TGCAGCGTTTATGGTAAAGGGACAGGGGACGAAAAACTGTTTTTT. Its translation: CSVYGKGTGDEKLFF.

This clone turned up a few times. V gene TRBV7-9 combines with J gene TRBJ1-1; TRBD1 might be the D (5 bases). Germline V gene data show CDR1 as SEHNR and CDR2 as FQNEAQ (reference sequence). With 5 bases removed from V and 4 bases from J, the gap between germline ends came to 17 bases. This CDR3 region has 15 residues. In DNA form, the CDR3 reads TGTGCCAGCAGCCGGTCGCCGCAGGGTTCCACTGAAGCTTTCTTT. Its protein is CASSRSPQGSTEAFF.

The gene calls are TRBV29-1 and TRBJ2-1; a weak D match, TRBD2 (6 bases). Germline V CDR1 and CDR2: SQVTM, ANQGSEA. The CDR3 has 14 residues. Trimming cost V 4 bases and J 8 bases, with 18 bases left between them. The CDR3 protein is CSVASAGVRDEQFF. CDR3 coding DNA: TGCAGCGTTGCATCAGCGGGTGTACGTGATGAGCAGTTCTTC.

In this sample, this clone turned up a few times. This chain links TRBV5-6 with TRBJ1-1; D uncertain. The CDR3 covers 11 residues. Germline V gene lookup returns CDR1 SGHDT and CDR2 YYEEEE. V was pared by 1 base and J by 5 bases, with 3 bases between. The CDR3 DNA reads TGTGCCAGCAGCTTGTCAACTGAAGCTTTCTTT. This sequence encodes CASSLSTEAFF.

The chain uses TRBV25-1 and TRBJ2-7; D remains ambiguous. The CDR3 loop spans 15 amino acids. The V gene's germline CDR1 is MGHDK and CDR2 SYGVNS. Between the trimmed V and J ends, which lost 1 base and 2 bases, there was a span of 12 bases. CDR3 in amino acids: CASSESTAYAYEQYF. CDR3 sequence (DNA): TGTGCCAGCAGTGAATCTACTGCCTACGCCTACGAGCAGTACTTC.

This clone turned up a few times. At one end, the junction sequence differs from germline, possibly due to a read error. The rearrangement links TRBV14 to TRBJ1-2; possibly TRBD1 for D (5 bases). CDR1 and CDR2 from the germline V gene are SGHDN and FVKESK. This CDR3 has 14 amino acids. The CDR3 DNA reads TGTGCCAGCAGCCAAGATCTTTACGGCGGGGCAAGGGCCTTC. Amino acids: CASSQDLYGGARAF.

The chain joins TRBV5-6 to TRBJ2-3, with TRBD2 matching over 8 bases. V trimming: 3 bases; J trimming: 0 bases; junction bases outside the gene matches: 12. The CDR3 runs to 18 residues. In germline, CDR1 is SGHDT, CDR2 YYEEEE. DNA of the CDR3: TGTGCCAGCAGCTCGATGGTAGCGGGAACCGCTAGCACAGATACGCAGTATTTT. Residues: CASSSMVAGTASTDTQYF.

Only a few counts were recorded for this clone. The chain joins TRBV7-9 to TRBJ2-2, with 8 bases fitting TRBD2. Trimming took 6 bases from V and 4 from J; bases not matched to a gene: 10. Germline V gene sequence: CDR1 SEHNR, CDR2 FQNEAQ (reference sequence). The length of the CDR3 is 16 residues. CDR3 loop: CASRLPGLGPTGELFF. CDR3 nucleotides: TGTGCCAGCAGGCTCCCGGGACTAGGCCCCACCGGGGAGCTGTTTTTT.

The V and J genes are TRBV9 and TRBJ1-3; D may be TRBD1 (5 bases). CDR1 is SGDLS, CDR2 YYNGEE, per germline. Trimming removed 3 bases from V and 4 bases from J, with 11 bases in between. The CDR3 runs 14 residues. This chain's CDR3 is CASSGEGRGNTIYF. In DNA, the CDR3 is TGTGCCAGCAGCGGGGAGGGACGAGGAAACACCATATATTTT.

This clone has more than one count but fewer than ten. This chain links TRBV7-8 with TRBJ1-1, with TRBD1 matching over 7 bases. The J segment lost 1 base and the V segment lost 3 bases, leaving 2 bases of the junction unmatched. This CDR3 is 14 amino acids long. Germline V CDR1 and CDR2: SGHVS, FQNEAQ. The DNA of the CDR3 is TGTGCCAGCAGCTTTAGGACAGGGAACACTGAAGCTTTCTTT. It codes for CASSFRTGNTEAFF.

This chain links TRBV30 with TRBJ1-3; D perhaps matches TRBD1 (6 bases). This CDR3 has 13 residues. The germline CDR1 and CDR2 sequences are GTSNPN and SVGIG (reference sequence). Deletions cut 4 bases from V and 4 bases from J, with 11 bases between. CDR3 loop: CAWNRGQGNTIYF. The CDR3 nucleotides read TGTGCCTGGAACCGGGGACAAGGAAACACCATATATTTT. Using reference TRBV30 and TRBJ1-3 for the parts outside the CDR3, the full variable domain is SQTIHQWPATLVQPVGSPLSLECTVEGTSNPNLYWYRQAAGRGLQLLFYSVGIGQISSEVPQNLSASRPQDRQFILSSKKLLLSDSGFYLCAWNRGQGNTIYFGEGSWLTVV.

The rearrangement joins TRBV28 to TRBJ2-7, with 8 bases that match TRBD2. The CDR3 sequence is 16 residues long. Trimming at V came to 7 bases and at J to 2 bases, leaving 13 bases not matched to a gene. CDR1 MDHEN and CDR2 SYDVKM come from the germline V gene. The CDR3 spells CASTQRIAGWAYEQYF. CDR3 coding DNA: TGTGCCAGCACACAGAGAATAGCGGGGTGGGCCTACGAGCAGTACTTC. Based on the CDR3 plus reference TRBV28 and TRBJ2-7, the full variable domain is DVKVTQSSRYLVKRTGEKVFLECVQDMDHENMFWYRQDPGLGLRLIYFSYDVKMKEKGDIPEGYSVSREKKERFSLILESASTNQTSMYLCASTQRIAGWAYEQYFGPGTRLTVT.

This clone was picked up a small number of times. The chain combines TRBV28 with TRBJ2-1; 8 bases map to TRBD2. The V gene end was trimmed by 6 bases and the J gene end by 5 bases; junction bases not matched to a gene: 3. This CDR3 comprises 13 residues. Germline V CDR1 and CDR2: MDHEN, SYDVKM. CDR3 coding DNA: TGTGCCAGCAGGAGCGGGGGACACAATGAGCAGTTCTTC. Protein: CASRSGGHNEQFF.

V gene TRBV14 combines with J gene TRBJ2-2; TRBD1 agrees at 7 bases. The CDR3 runs to 13 residues. Unmatched junction bases numbered 4, after V lost 9 bases and J lost 3 bases. Germline V gives CDR1 SGHDN, CDR2 FVKESK. The CDR3 region has the DNA TGTGCCAGAAACAGGGGTGACACCGGGGAGCTGTTTTTT. Translated, it gives CARNRGDTGELFF.

Only a few counts were recorded for this clone. This rearrangement joins TRBV18 to TRBJ2-4, with D perhaps matching TRBD2 (6 bases). Germline values: CDR1 KGHSH, CDR2 LQKENI. The CDR3 is 14 amino acids. Trimming removed 6 bases from V and 0 bases from J, with 9 bases in between. In DNA, the CDR3 is TGTGCCAGCTCGGACGGGAGAGCCAAAAACATTCAGTACTTC. Translated: CASSDGRAKNIQYF.

The chain couples TRBV28 to TRBJ2-7; 11 nucleotides line up with TRBD2. This CDR3 is built from 15 residues. Germline assignment: CDR1 MDHEN and CDR2 SYDVKM. Trimming at V came to 5 bases and at J to 0 bases, leaving 3 bases not matched to a gene. The CDR3 is CASSPTSGTSYEQYF. CDR3 DNA: TGTGCCAGCAGTCCGACTAGCGGGACCTCCTACGAGCAGTACTTC.

This clone turned up a few times. This chain links TRBV5-1 with TRBJ2-7, with D unclear. In germline, CDR1 is SGHRS, CDR2 YFSETQ. The CDR3 is made up of 12 amino acids. Trimming removed 2 bases from V and 3 bases from J, with 6 bases in between. CDR3 in amino acids: CASSFTSYEQYF. The CDR3 coding sequence is TGCGCCAGCAGCTTTACAAGCTACGAGCAGTACTTC.

In this sample, this clone turned up a few times. In DNA, the CDR3 is TGTGCCAGCAGTCCCAGCGGGGGGAACACCGGGGAGCTGTTTTTT. Its translation is CASSPSGGNTGELFF. V is TRBV2 and J is TRBJ2-2; 8 bases map to TRBD2. From germline, CDR1 is SNHLY and CDR2 FYNNEI. The junction had 3 bases not matched to a gene; V was cut back by 5 bases and J by 1 base. The length of the CDR3 is 15 residues. The full variable domain, in which reference TRBV2 and TRBJ2-2 provide the parts outside the CDR3, is EPEVTQTPSHQVTQMGQEVILRCVPISNHLYFYWYRQILGQKVEFLVSFYNNEISEKSEIFDDQFSVERPDGSNFTLKIRSTKLEDSAMYFCASSPSGGNTGELFFGEGSRLTVL.

This clone was seen more than once but under ten times. The J gene is TRBJ1-1, the V gene TRBV7-3, with D unresolved. The length of the CDR3 is 13 residues. The germline V gene encodes CDR1 SGHTA and CDR2 FQGTGA. V was shortened by 3 bases and J by 1 base, with 6 bases between the two germline ends. The CDR3 sequence is CASSFDSNTEAFF. The CDR3 coding sequence is TGTGCCAGCAGCTTCGACTCGAACACTGAAGCTTTCTTT.

This clone has only a few counts. The V gene is TRBV15, the J gene TRBJ2-1; D is uncertain. V was clipped by 1 base and J by 7 bases, with 2 bases between them. Germline V gene sequence: CDR1 LNHNV, CDR2 YYDKDF (reference sequence). This CDR3 region has 11 residues. This CDR3 is CATSRANEQFF. The CDR3 bases are TGTGCCACCAGCAGAGCTAATGAGCAGTTCTTC. Using reference TRBV15 and TRBJ2-1 for the parts outside the CDR3, the full variable domain is DAMVIQNPRYQVTQFGKPVTLSCSQTLNHNVMYWYQQKSSQAPKLLFHYYDKDFNNEADTPDNFQSRRPNTSFCFLDIRSPGLGDTAMYLCATSRANEQFFGPGTRLTVL.

The chain uses TRBV18 and TRBJ1-1, with D perhaps TRBD1 (5 bases). The germline gives CDR1 KGHSH, CDR2 LQKENI. The CDR3 is made up of 14 amino acids. Trimming took off 2 bases at V and 4 bases at J, with 11 bases between the two ends. CDR3 DNA sequence: TGTGCCAGCTCACCAGGGGGGGGAGGCACTGAAGCTTTCTTT. Protein: CASSPGGGGTEAFF.

This clone was counted a few times. The V call is TRBV5-1, the J call TRBJ2-1, with 7 bases matching TRBD2. CDR3 size: 16 residues. After removal of 0 bases from V and 9 bases from J, the junction contained 12 bases not matched to a gene. CDR1 and CDR2 from the germline V gene are SGHRS and YFSETQ. CDR3 DNA: TGCGCCAGCAGCTTGGTTTCGGGATTAGCGGGCGTTGAGCAGTTCTTC. This translates into CASSLVSGLAGVEQFF.

The CDR3 bases are TGTGCCAGCTCACCGAGGCTAGCGGCAACCTACAATGAGCAGTTCTTC. Residues: CASSPRLAATYNEQFF. This chain joins TRBV18 and TRBJ2-1; 7 bases match TRBD2. This CDR3 has 16 residues. Germline V gene lookup returns CDR1 KGHSH and CDR2 LQKENI. Unmatched junction bases numbered 7, after V lost 3 bases and J lost 2 bases.